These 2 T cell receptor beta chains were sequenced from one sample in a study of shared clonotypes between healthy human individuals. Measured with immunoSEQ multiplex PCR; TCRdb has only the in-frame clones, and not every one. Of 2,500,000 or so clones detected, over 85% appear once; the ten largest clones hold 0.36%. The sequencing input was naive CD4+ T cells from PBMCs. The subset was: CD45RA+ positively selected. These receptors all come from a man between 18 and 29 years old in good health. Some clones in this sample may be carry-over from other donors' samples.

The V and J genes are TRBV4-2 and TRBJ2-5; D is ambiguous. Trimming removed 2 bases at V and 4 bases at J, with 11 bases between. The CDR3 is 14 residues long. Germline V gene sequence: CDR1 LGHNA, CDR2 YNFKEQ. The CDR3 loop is CASSQQLGPETQYF. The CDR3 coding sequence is TGTGCCAGCAGCCAACAACTGGGCCCAGAGACCCAGTACTTC.

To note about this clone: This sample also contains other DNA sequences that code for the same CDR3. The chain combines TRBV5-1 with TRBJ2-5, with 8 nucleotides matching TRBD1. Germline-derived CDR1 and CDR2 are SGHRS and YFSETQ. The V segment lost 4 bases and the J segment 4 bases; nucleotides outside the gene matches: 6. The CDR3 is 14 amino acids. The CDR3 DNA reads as TGCGCCAGCAGCCCCGGGACAGGCGGAGAGACCCAGTACTTC. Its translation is CASSPGTGGETQYF.